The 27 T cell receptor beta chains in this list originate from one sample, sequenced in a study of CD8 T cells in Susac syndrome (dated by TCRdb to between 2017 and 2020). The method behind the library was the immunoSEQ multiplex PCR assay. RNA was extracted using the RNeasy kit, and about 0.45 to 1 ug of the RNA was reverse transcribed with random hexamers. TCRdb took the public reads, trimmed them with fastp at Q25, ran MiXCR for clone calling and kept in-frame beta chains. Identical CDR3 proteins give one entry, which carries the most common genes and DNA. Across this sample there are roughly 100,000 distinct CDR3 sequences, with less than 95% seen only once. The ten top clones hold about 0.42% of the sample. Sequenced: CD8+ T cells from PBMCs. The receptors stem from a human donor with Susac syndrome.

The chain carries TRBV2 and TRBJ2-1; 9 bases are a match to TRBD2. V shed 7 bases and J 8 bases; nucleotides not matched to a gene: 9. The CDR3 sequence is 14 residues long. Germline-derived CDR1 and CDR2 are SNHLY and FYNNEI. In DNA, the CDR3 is TGTGCCAGCAAAGGGCGGGGGGGCCGGGATGAGCAGTTCTTC. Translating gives CASKGRGGRDEQFF.

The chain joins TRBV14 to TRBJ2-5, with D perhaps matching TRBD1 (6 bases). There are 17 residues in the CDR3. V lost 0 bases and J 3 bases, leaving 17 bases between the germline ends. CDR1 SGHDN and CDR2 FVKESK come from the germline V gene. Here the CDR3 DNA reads TGTGCCAGCAGCCAAGATCCACTCCGGGACACAGAAGAGACCCAGTACTTC. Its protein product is CASSQDPLRDTEETQYF.

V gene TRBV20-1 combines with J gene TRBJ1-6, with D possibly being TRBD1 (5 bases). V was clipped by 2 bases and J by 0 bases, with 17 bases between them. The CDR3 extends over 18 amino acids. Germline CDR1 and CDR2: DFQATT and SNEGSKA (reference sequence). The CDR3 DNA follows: TGCAGTGCTAGAAGCTCGGGGGGTGGGAGCTCCTATAATTCACCCCTCCACTTT. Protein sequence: CSARSSGGGSSYNSPLHF.

The CDR3 nucleotides read TGTGCCAGCAGCGTATCCCCCACGAGGGGCCAGTACTTC. Its protein product is CASSVSPTRGQYF. V gene TRBV9 combines with J gene TRBJ2-5; D may match TRBD1 or TRBD2 (5 bases each). The CDR3 runs 13 residues. Trimming took off 1 base at V and 10 bases at J, with 14 bases between the two ends. Germline CDR1 and CDR2: SGDLS and YYNGEE. Using reference TRBV9 and TRBJ2-5 for the parts outside the CDR3, the full variable domain is DSGVTQTPKHLITATGQRVTLRCSPRSGDLSVYWYQQSLDQGLQFLIQYYNGEERAKGNILERFSAQQFPDLHSELNLSSLELGDSALYFCASSVSPTRGQYFGPGTRLLVL.

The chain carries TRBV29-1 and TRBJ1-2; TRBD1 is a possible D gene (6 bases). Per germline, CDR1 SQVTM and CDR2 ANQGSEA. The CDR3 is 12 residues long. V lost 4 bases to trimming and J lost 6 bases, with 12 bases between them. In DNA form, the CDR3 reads TGCAGCGTTGTGGGGGGGCTTGATGGCTACACCTTC. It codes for CSVVGGLDGYTF.

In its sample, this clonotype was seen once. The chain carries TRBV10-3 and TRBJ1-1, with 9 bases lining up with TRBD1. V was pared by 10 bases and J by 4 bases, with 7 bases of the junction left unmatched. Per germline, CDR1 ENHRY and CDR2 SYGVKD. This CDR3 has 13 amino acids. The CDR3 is CATRQGGFTEAFF. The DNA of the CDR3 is TGTGCCACAAGACAGGGGGGGTTCACTGAAGCTTTCTTT.

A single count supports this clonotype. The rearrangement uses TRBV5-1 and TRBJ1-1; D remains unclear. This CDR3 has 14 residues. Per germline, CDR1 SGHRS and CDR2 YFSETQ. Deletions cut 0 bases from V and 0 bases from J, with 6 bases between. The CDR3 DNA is TGCGCCAGCAGCTTGGAGCACGTGAACACTGAAGCTTTCTTT. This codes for CASSLEHVNTEAFF.

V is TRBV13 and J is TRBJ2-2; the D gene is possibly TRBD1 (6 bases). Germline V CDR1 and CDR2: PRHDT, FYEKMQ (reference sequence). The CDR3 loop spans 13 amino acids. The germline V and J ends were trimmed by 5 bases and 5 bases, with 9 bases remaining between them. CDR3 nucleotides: TGTGCCAGCAGCAGAGGGGGTACCGGGGAGCTGTTTTTT. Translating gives CASSRGGTGELFF.

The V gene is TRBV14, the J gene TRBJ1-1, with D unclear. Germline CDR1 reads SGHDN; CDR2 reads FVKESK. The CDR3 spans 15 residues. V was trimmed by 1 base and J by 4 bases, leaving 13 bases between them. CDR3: CASSQATAGRTEAFF. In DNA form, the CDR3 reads TGTGCCAGCAGCCAAGCCACGGCAGGACGCACTGAAGCTTTCTTT.

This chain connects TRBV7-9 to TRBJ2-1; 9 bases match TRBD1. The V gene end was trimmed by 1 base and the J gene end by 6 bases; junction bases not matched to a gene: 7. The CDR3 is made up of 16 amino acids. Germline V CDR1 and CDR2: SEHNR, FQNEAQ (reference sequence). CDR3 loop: CASSLGPGTGINEQFF. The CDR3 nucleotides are TGTGCCAGCAGCTTAGGCCCCGGGACAGGGATCAATGAGCAGTTCTTC.

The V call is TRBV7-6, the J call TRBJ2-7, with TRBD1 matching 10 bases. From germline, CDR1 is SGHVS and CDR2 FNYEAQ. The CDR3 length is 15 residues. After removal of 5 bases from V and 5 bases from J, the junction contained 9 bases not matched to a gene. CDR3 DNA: TGTGCCAGCAGCCCCCGGACAGGGGGGTGGGACGAGCAGTACTTC. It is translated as CASSPRTGGWDEQYF.

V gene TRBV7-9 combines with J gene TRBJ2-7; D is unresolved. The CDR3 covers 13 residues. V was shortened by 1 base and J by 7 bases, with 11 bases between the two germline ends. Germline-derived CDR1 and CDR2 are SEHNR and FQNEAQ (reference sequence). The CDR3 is CASSLDSAWEQYF. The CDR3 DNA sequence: TGTGCCAGCAGCTTAGACAGCGCCTGGGAGCAGTACTTC.

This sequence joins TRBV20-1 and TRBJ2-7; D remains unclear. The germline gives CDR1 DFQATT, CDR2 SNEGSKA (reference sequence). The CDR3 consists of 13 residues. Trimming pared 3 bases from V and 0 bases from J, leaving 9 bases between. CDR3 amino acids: CSASWISSYEQYF. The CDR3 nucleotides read TGCAGTGCTAGCTGGATCAGCTCCTACGAGCAGTACTTC.

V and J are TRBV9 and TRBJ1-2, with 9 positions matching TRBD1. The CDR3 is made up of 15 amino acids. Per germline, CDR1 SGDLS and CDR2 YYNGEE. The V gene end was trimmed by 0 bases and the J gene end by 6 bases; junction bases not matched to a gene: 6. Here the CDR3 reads CASSVGGQGRDGYTF. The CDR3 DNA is TGTGCCAGCAGCGTAGGGGGACAGGGACGCGATGGCTACACCTTC.

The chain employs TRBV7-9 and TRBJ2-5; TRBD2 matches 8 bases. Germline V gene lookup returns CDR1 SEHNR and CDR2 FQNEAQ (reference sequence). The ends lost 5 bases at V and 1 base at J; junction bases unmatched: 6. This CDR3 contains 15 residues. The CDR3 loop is CASSISGVTQETQYF. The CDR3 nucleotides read TGTGCCAGCAGCATTAGCGGGGTCACCCAAGAGACCCAGTACTTC. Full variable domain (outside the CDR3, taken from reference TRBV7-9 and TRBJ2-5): DTGVSQNPRHKITKRGQNVTFRCDPISEHNRLYWYRQTLGQGPEFLTYFQNEAQLEKSRLLSDRFSAERPKGSFSTLEIQRTEQGDSAMYLCASSISGVTQETQYFGPGTRLLVL.

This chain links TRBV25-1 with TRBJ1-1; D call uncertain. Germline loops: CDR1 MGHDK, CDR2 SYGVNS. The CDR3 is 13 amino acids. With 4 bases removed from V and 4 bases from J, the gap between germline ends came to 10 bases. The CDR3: CASSVTEGTEAFF. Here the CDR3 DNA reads TGTGCCAGCAGTGTTACGGAGGGCACTGAAGCTTTCTTT.

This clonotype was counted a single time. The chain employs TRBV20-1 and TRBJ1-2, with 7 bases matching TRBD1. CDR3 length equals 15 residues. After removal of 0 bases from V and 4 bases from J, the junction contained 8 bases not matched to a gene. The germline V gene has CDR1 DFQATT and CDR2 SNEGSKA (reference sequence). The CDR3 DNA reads TGCAGTGCTAGAGACCGACAGGGATCCCTCTATGGCTACACCTTC. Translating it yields CSARDRQGSLYGYTF.

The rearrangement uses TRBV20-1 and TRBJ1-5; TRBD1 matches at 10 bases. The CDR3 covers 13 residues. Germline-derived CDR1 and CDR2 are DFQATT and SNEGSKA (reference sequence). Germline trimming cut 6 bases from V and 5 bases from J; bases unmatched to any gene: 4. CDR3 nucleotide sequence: TGCAGTGCGGCCGGGACAGGGGATCAGCCCCAGCATTTT. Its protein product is CSAAGTGDQPQHF.

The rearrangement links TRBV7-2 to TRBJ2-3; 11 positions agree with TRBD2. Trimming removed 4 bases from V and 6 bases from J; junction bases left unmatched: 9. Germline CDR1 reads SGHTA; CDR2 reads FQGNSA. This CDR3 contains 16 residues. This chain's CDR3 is CASSSLLAGGRDTQYF. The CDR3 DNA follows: TGTGCCAGCAGCTCCCTCTTAGCGGGGGGGCGGGATACGCAGTATTTT. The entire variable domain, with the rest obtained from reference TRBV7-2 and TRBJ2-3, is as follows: GAGVSQSPSNKVTEKGKDVELRCDPISGHTALYWYRQSLGQGLEFLIYFQGNSAPDKSGLPSDRFSAERTGGSVSTLTIQRTQQEDSAVYLCASSSLLAGGRDTQYFGPGTRLTVL.

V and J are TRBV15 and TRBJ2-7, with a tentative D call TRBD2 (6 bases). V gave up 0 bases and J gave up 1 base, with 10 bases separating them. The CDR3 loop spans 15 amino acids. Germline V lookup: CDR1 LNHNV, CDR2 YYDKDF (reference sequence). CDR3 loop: CATSRDVGGSYEQYF. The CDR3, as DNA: TGTGCCACCAGCAGAGATGTCGGGGGTTCCTACGAGCAGTACTTC.

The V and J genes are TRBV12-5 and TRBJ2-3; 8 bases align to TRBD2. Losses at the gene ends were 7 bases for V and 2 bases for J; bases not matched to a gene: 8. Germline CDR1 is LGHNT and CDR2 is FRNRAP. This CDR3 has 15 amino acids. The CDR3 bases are TGTGCTAGTGCGCCTGGGCGGGGGGTCACAGATACGCAGTATTTT. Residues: CASAPGRGVTDTQYF.

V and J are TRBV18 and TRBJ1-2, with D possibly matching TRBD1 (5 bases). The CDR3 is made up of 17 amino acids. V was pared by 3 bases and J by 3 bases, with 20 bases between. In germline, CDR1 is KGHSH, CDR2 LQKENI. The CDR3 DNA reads TGTGCCAGCTCACCCTCCGACAGTCTACTAGATGACTATGGCTACACCTTC. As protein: CASSPSDSLLDDYGYTF.

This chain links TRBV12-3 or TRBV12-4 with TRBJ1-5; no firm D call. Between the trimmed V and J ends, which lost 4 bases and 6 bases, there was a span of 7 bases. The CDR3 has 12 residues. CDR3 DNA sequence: TGTGCCAGCAGTTGGACCGGTCAGCCCCAGCATTTT. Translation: CASSWTGQPQHF.

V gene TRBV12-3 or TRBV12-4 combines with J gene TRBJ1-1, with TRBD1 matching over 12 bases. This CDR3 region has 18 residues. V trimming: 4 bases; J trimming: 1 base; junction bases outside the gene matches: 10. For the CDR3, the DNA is TGTGCCAGCAGTTATCCCCGGGACAGGGGGCCTTGGAACACTGAAGCTTTCTTT. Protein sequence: CASSYPRDRGPWNTEAFF.

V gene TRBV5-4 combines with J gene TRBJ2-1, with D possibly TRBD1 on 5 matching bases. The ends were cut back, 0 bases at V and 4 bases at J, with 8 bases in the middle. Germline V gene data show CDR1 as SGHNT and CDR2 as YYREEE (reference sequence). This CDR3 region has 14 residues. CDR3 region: CASSLGTIYNEQFF. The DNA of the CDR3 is TGTGCCAGCAGCTTGGGGACAATATACAATGAGCAGTTCTTC.

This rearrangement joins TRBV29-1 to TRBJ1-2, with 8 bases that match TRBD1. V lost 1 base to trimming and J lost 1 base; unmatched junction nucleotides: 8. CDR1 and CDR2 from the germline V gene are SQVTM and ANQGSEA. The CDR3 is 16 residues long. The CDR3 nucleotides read TGCAGCGTTGAAGGACAGGGGCCCGGAGGTAACTATGGCTACACCTTC. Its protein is CSVEGQGPGGNYGYTF.

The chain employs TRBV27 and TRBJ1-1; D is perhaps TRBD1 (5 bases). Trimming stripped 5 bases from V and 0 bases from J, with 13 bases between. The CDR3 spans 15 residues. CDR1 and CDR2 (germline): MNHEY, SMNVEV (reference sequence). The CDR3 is CASSPQGGVNTEAFF. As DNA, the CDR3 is TGTGCCAGCAGTCCCCAGGGTGGGGTGAACACTGAAGCTTTCTTT.